This TCR beta chain originates from a study of T-cell reconstitution after alpha-beta-depleted transplantation in children. Study-wide results and caveats: About two months after transplant, alpha-beta T cells reportedly came from several hundred expanded graft clones. Diversity and T-cell counts at one year after transplant derived mostly from new T cells. Some patients' high day-60 TCRbeta diversity was traced to surviving recipient T cells and thymic progenitors.

V shed 4 bases and J shed 8 bases, with 23 bases lying between them. The CDR3 length is 16 residues. Preparation of the TCRbeta library used unique molecular identifiers. TCRdb re-called the PCR reads with MiXCR, one entry per CDR3 protein. Of around 130,000 distinct CDR3 sequences listed, roughly 9.7% were seen once; the top ten hold 24%. In its sample, this clonotype was seen many times. The antigen remains undetermined. The chain couples TRBV12-3 or TRBV12-4 to TRBJ1-2, with TRBD1 as a possible D gene (6 bases). Sequences were derived from PBMCs, mostly from graft donor cells, sampled 180 days after TCRalphabeta/CD19-depleted stem cell transplant. This clonotype was sampled from a girl less than two years old who had a stem cell transplant for combined immunodeficiency, so the T cells may come from the graft donor. The CDR3 sequence is CASSSAHRVSHRGYTF. CDR3 DNA sequence: TGTGCCAGCAGTTCCGCCCACAGGGTTTCTCATCGGGGCTACACCTTC.